This T cell receptor (beta chain) was found in a study of OX40 agonist ivuxolimab in advanced cancers. Study results and limitations: Partial responders receiving 0.1-3.0 mg/kg showed among the lowest clonal expansion.

CDR1 is SEHNR, CDR2 FQNEAQ, per germline (reference sequence). J was trimmed by 8 bases and V by 2 bases; bases with no gene match: 6. This CDR3 region has 16 residues. About this clone itself: Its antigen is still unknown.

Libraries were prepared by immunoSEQ multiplex PCR; TCRdb keeps only in-frame clonotypes and omits some of them. Here the sample spans about 60,000 clones, around 83% being singletons. The origin of this receptor is an adult with an advanced solid tumor such as melanoma, head and neck, liver or kidney cancer. The sample in question was CD4+ or CD8+ T cells sorted from blood, obtained in a trial of the OX40 agonist ivuxolimab. V gene TRBV7-9 combines with J gene TRBJ1-4, with 12 positions matching TRBD1. The CDR3 here is CASSLRGGTGGEKLFF. The CDR3 DNA reads as TGTGCCAGCAGCTTACGAGGAGGGACAGGGGGCGAAAAACTGTTTTTT.